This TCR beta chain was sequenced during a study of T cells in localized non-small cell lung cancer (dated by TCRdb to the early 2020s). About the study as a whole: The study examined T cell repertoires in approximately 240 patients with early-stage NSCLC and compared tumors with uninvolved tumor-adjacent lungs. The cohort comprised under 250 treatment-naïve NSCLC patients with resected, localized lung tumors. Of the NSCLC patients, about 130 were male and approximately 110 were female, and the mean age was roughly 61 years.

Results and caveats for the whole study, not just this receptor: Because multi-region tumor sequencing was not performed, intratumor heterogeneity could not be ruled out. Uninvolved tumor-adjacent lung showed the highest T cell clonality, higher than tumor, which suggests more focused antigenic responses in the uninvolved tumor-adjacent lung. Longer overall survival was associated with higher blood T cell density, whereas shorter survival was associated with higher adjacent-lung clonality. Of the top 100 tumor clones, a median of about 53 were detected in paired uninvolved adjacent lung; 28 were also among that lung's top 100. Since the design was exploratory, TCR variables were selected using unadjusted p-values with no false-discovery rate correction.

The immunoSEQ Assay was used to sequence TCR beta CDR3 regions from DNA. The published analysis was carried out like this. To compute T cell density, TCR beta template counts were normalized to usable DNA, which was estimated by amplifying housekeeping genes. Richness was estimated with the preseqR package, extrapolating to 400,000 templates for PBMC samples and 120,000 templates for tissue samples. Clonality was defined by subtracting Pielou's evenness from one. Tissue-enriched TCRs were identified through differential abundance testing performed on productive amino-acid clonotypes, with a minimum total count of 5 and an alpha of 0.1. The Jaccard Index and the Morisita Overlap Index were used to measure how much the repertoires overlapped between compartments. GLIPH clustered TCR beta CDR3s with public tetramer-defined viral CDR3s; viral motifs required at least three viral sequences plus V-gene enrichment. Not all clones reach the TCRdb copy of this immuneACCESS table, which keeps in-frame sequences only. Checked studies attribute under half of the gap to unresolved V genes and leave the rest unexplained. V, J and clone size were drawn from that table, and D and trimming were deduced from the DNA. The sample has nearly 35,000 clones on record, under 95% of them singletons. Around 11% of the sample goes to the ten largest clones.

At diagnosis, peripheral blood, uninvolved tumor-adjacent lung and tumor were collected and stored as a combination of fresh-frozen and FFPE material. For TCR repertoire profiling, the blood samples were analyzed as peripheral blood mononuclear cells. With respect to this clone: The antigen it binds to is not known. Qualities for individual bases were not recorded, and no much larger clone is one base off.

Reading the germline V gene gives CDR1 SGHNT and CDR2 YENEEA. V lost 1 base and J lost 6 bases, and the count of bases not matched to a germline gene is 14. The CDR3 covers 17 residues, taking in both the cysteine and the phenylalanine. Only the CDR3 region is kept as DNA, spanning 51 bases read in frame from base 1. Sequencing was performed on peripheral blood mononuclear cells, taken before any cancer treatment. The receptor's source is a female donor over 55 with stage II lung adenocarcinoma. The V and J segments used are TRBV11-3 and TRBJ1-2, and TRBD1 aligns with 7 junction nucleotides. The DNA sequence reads TGTGCCAGCAGCTTAGCTCCCCCAGGGGGTCAGTCTCATGGCTACACCTTC. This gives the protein CASSLAPPGGQSHGYTF. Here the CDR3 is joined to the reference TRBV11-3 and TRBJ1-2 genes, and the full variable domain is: EAGVVQSPRYKIIEKKQPVAFWCNPISGHNTLYWYLQNLGQGPELLIRYENEEAVDDSQLPKDRFSAERLKGVDSTLKIQPAELGDSAVYLCASSLAPPGGQSHGYTFGSGTRLTVV.